The 29 T cell receptor beta chains in this list originate from one sample, sequenced in a study of cytomegalovirus exposure and HLA in healthy donors. Use of 60 Vbeta and 13 Jbeta primers characterized the PCR. Sequencing was performed with immunoSEQ multiplex PCR; in TCRdb, only in-frame clones are kept and a portion is missing. The repertoire holds 150,000 to 200,000 clones, with 80% as singletons. The sequenced material came from PBMCs. These TCRs come from a woman aged 45-65 years in good health and CMV-seropositive.

The chain uses TRBV4-2 and TRBJ2-3, with 9 bases that match TRBD2. The V gene's germline CDR1 is LGHNA and CDR2 YNFKEQ. The CDR3 sequence is 17 residues long. After removal of 1 base from V and 5 bases from J, the junction contained 10 bases not matched to a gene. CDR3 residues: CASSQGGRGGAGDTQYF. DNA for the CDR3: TGTGCCAGCAGCCAAGGGGGGCGCGGGGGGGCCGGAGATACGCAGTATTTT.

There are a few counts of this clone. The chain is built from TRBV19 and TRBJ2-1, with 9 bases matching TRBD2. The V gene end was trimmed by 1 base and the J gene end by 9 bases; junction bases not matched to a gene: 10. The CDR3 is 16 amino acids. Germline V gives CDR1 LNHDA, CDR2 SQIVND (reference sequence). This chain's CDR3 is CASSIVTSGYWGEQFF. CDR3 DNA: TGTGCCAGTAGTATAGTTACTAGCGGGTACTGGGGTGAGCAGTTCTTC.

The genes are TRBV27 and TRBJ2-7; D ambiguous. Germline loops: CDR1 MNHEY, CDR2 SMNVEV (reference sequence). This CDR3 spans 14 amino acids. V was cut by 6 bases and J by 2 bases, with 14 bases left in between. CDR3 protein: CASSSLTATYEQYF. The CDR3, as DNA: TGTGCCAGCAGCTCCCTCACAGCCACCTACGAGCAGTACTTC.

The rearrangement uses TRBV9 and TRBJ2-5, with TRBD2 matching over 10 bases. The CDR3 is 16 amino acids. The V segment lost 0 bases and the J segment 7 bases; nucleotides outside the gene matches: 9. Germline assignment: CDR1 SGDLS and CDR2 YYNGEE. The DNA of the CDR3 is TGTGCCAGCAGCGTAGACCCAGCGGGGGGGTTGGGGACCCAGTACTTC. Translation: CASSVDPAGGLGTQYF. The full variable domain, completed using reference TRBV9 and TRBJ2-5, is DSGVTQTPKHLITATGQRVTLRCSPRSGDLSVYWYQQSLDQGLQFLIQYYNGEERAKGNILERFSAQQFPDLHSELNLSSLELGDSALYFCASSVDPAGGLGTQYFGPGTRLLVL.

This clone was detected once. This rearrangement joins TRBV19 to TRBJ1-5; D not certain. V was clipped by 8 bases and J by 4 bases, with 9 bases between them. This CDR3 region has 12 residues. Looked up from germline, CDR1 is LNHDA and CDR2 is SQIVND (reference sequence). CDR3 DNA sequence: TGTGCCAGTCACAGTGAAAATCAGCCCCAGCATTTT. Translated, it gives CASHSENQPQHF.

V usage is TRBV6-5 and J usage is TRBJ1-4, with D perhaps matching TRBD1 (6 bases). Trimming removed 2 bases at V and 5 bases at J, with 6 bases between. The germline V gene has CDR1 MNHEY and CDR2 SVGAGI. The CDR3 loop spans 13 amino acids. The CDR3 reads CASSYDRNEKLFF. The CDR3 nucleotides read TGTGCCAGCAGTTACGACAGGAATGAAAAACTGTTTTTT.

The J gene is TRBJ2-3, the V gene TRBV19; TRBD2 matches 13 bases. The germline V gene has CDR1 LNHDA and CDR2 SQIVND (reference sequence). The J segment lost 0 bases and the V segment lost 4 bases, leaving 7 bases of the junction unmatched. CDR3 length equals 18 residues. The CDR3 DNA sequence: TGTGCCAGTAGTACCACTAGCGGGAGGGCCTTGAGCACAGATACGCAGTATTTT. Translated, it gives CASSTTSGRALSTDTQYF.

V and J are TRBV7-2 and TRBJ1-5; tentative D call: TRBD1 (5 bases). Looked up from germline, CDR1 is SGHTA and CDR2 is FQGNSA. The CDR3 extends over 15 amino acids. Trimming shortened V by 2 bases and J by 8 bases, and 16 bases separated the two germline ends. CDR3 sequence reads: CASSLFGGDLKPQHF. The CDR3 nucleotides are TGTGCCAGCAGCTTATTCGGAGGGGACTTGAAGCCCCAGCATTTT.

Only one count was recorded for this clone. CDR3 sequence reads: CASISGQGPRNTIYF. The CDR3 DNA sequence: TGTGCCAGCATTTCCGGACAGGGTCCACGAAACACCATATATTTT. The chain is built from TRBV13 and TRBJ1-3; 8 positions agree with TRBD1. This CDR3 spans 15 amino acids. Trimming cost V 7 bases and J 5 bases; bases outside gene matches: 10. Germline CDR1 reads PRHDT; CDR2 reads FYEKMQ (reference sequence).

The rearrangement uses TRBV2 and TRBJ2-5, with 10 bases fitting TRBD1. Germline V gene sequence: CDR1 SNHLY, CDR2 FYNNEI. The CDR3 loop spans 14 amino acids. V was clipped by 7 bases and J by 5 bases; unmatched bases: 7. Here the CDR3 DNA reads TGTGCCAGCATCCGGGACAGGGGCGTCGAGACCCAGTACTTC. Protein product: CASIRDRGVETQYF.

V usage is TRBV25-1 and J usage is TRBJ2-7; TRBD1 is a possible D gene (5 bases). Trimming removed 0 bases at V and 0 bases at J, with 9 bases between. This CDR3 has 15 amino acids. Per germline, CDR1 MGHDK and CDR2 SYGVNS. CDR3 nucleotides: TGTGCCAGCAGTGAATATGGCAGGGCCTCCTACGAGCAGTACTTC. It yields the protein CASSEYGRASYEQYF.

This clone was counted between two and nine times. This sequence joins TRBV30 and TRBJ1-2, with D unclear. There are 13 residues in the CDR3. V shed 5 bases and J shed 4 bases, with 14 bases lying between them. Germline CDR1 GTSNPN, CDR2 SVGIG (reference sequence). CDR3 bases: TGTGCCTGGGATAAGGAGCGGTTCTATGGCTACACCTTC. Translation: CAWDKERFYGYTF.

V and J are TRBV6-4 and TRBJ2-7, with a tentative D call TRBD1 (5 bases). The V and J ends lost 1 base and 0 bases respectively, with 7 bases between them. This CDR3 contains 14 residues. CDR1 is MRHNA and CDR2 is SNTAGT in the germline V gene. CDR3 residues: CASSDYGASYEQYF. DNA for the CDR3: TGTGCCAGCAGTGACTATGGGGCCTCCTACGAGCAGTACTTC.

The chain employs TRBV10-3 and TRBJ1-6, with D perhaps TRBD1 (5 bases). Germline V gene data show CDR1 as ENHRY and CDR2 as SYGVKD. There are 15 residues in the CDR3. The V end was cut by 2 bases, the J end by 8 bases, with 13 bases between. CDR3 loop: CAISEPPAGDSPLHF. CDR3 nucleotides: TGTGCCATCAGTGAGCCCCCGGCGGGGGATTCACCCCTCCACTTT.

The chain carries TRBV7-2 and TRBJ2-1; TRBD2 agrees at 9 bases. Germline trimming cut 5 bases from V and 8 bases from J; bases unmatched to any gene: 13. Germline V gene data show CDR1 as SGHTA and CDR2 as FQGNSA. CDR3 length: 16 residues. CDR3 nucleotide sequence: TGTGCCAGCAGCCTCAGGGTAGCGGGAGATAGGCATGAGCAGTTCTTC. Amino acids: CASSLRVAGDRHEQFF.

This chain joins TRBV11-2 and TRBJ1-1; 8 nucleotides line up with TRBD1. The CDR3 loop spans 14 amino acids. CDR1 SGHAT and CDR2 FQNNGV come from the germline V gene. The ends lost 7 bases at V and 7 bases at J; junction bases unmatched: 11. The CDR3 DNA sequence: TGTGCCAGCACTCCAATGGCAGGGGGCTTTGAAGCTTTCTTT. Protein sequence: CASTPMAGGFEAFF.

The chain employs TRBV6-5 and TRBJ1-3; a possible D gene is TRBD1 (5 bases). This CDR3 region has 15 residues. Trimming shortened V by 4 bases and J by 0 bases, and 10 bases separated the two germline ends. Looked up from germline, CDR1 is MNHEY and CDR2 is SVGAGI. CDR3 loop: CASSSRTNSGNTIYF. Here the CDR3 DNA reads TGTGCCAGCAGTTCGAGGACAAACTCTGGAAACACCATATATTTT.

The chain couples TRBV5-4 to TRBJ2-7, with 8 positions matching TRBD2. Unmatched junction bases numbered 7, after V lost 5 bases and J lost 0 bases. CDR1 is SGHNT and CDR2 is YYREEE in the germline V gene (reference sequence). The length of the CDR3 is 15 residues. The CDR3, as DNA: TGTGCCAGCAGGGCCGGCACTAGCGGCTCCTACGAGCAGTACTTC. As protein: CASRAGTSGSYEQYF.

The CDR3 sequence is CASSKENRVETQYF. CDR3 nucleotides: TGTGCCAGCAGCAAAGAGAACAGGGTGGAGACCCAGTACTTC. V and J are TRBV21-1 and TRBJ2-5; the DNA was not used to check the table's D call, TRBD1. TRBV21-1 is termed a pseudogene. The CDR3 has 14 amino acids.

This rearrangement joins TRBV4-2 to TRBJ2-2; D unresolved. CDR3 length: 13 amino acids. CDR1 LGHNA and CDR2 YNFKEQ come from the germline V gene. V was cut by 2 bases and J by 3 bases, with 4 bases left in between. The CDR3 reads CASSQTYTGELFF. The CDR3 coding sequence is TGTGCCAGCAGCCAAACATACACCGGGGAGCTGTTTTTT.

This sequence joins TRBV7-2 and TRBJ2-1; unclear D gene. Germline values: CDR1 SGHTA, CDR2 FQGNSA. The V gene lost 5 bases and the J gene lost 6 bases, with 11 bases spanning the gap. There are 13 residues in the CDR3. CDR3: CASSPDSRNEQFF. The DNA of the CDR3 is TGTGCCAGCAGCCCCGACTCCCGCAATGAGCAGTTCTTC.

V and J are TRBV4-3 and TRBJ2-7, with 7 positions matching TRBD2. Germline assignment: CDR1 LGHNA and CDR2 YSLEER. CDR3 length equals 16 residues. V was clipped by 2 bases and J by 0 bases; unmatched bases: 7. The CDR3 region is CASSQIGSSGSYEQYF. CDR3 coding DNA: TGCGCCAGCAGCCAAATTGGGTCTAGCGGCTCCTACGAGCAGTACTTC.

This chain uses TRBV19 with TRBJ2-7; the D gene is possibly TRBD1 (6 bases). Looked up from germline, CDR1 is LNHDA and CDR2 is SQIVND (reference sequence). The CDR3 covers 13 residues. Trimming left V 3 bases short and J 4 bases short, with 10 bases between. CDR3: CASSMGHYYEQYF. CDR3 sequence (DNA): TGTGCCAGTAGTATGGGACACTATTACGAGCAGTACTTC.

V and J are TRBV5-1 and TRBJ2-5; D gene uncertain. CDR1 and CDR2 (germline): SGHRS, YFSETQ. Trimming took 0 bases from V and 5 from J, leaving 8 bases between them. CDR3 size: 13 residues. The CDR3 loop is CASSLVMQETQYF. In DNA form, the CDR3 reads TGCGCCAGCAGCTTGGTTATGCAGGAGACCCAGTACTTC.

The chain uses TRBV5-6 and TRBJ1-1; D may be TRBD1 (5 bases). Trimming cost V 3 bases and J 4 bases, with 13 bases left between them. Germline CDR1 SGHDT, CDR2 YYEEEE. The CDR3 consists of 14 residues. The CDR3 here is CASSSPGLLTEAFF. The CDR3 coding sequence is TGTGCCAGCAGCTCGCCAGGGTTGCTCACTGAAGCTTTCTTT.

V usage is TRBV7-2 and J usage is TRBJ1-2; TRBD1 might be the D (5 bases). Germline V CDR1 and CDR2: SGHTA, FQGNSA. Trimming cost V 7 bases and J 8 bases, with 17 bases left between them. This CDR3 has 13 amino acids. In nucleotides, the CDR3 is TGTGCCAGCACTCCGGGACGGGAGATAGGCTACACCTTC. It encodes CASTPGREIGYTF. Full variable domain (remainder filled in from reference TRBV7-2 and TRBJ1-2): GAGVSQSPSNKVTEKGKDVELRCDPISGHTALYWYRQSLGQGLEFLIYFQGNSAPDKSGLPSDRFSAERTGGSVSTLTIQRTQQEDSAVYLCASTPGREIGYTFGSGTRLTVV.

The genes are TRBV13 and TRBJ2-5, with a possible D match to TRBD1 (5 bases). The V and J ends lost 5 bases and 5 bases respectively, with 18 bases between them. In germline, CDR1 is PRHDT, CDR2 FYEKMQ (reference sequence). The CDR3 totals 15 residues. In nucleotides, the CDR3 is TGTGCCAGCAGCCCGCAATGGGCCAGGGCCGAGACCCAGTACTTC. This encodes CASSPQWARAETQYF.

Remarks on this clone: The junction and the germline gene differ at one end; a read error may be behind it. The chain joins TRBV30 to TRBJ2-4, with 10 positions matching TRBD2. The germline gives CDR1 GTSNPN, CDR2 SVGIG (reference sequence). This CDR3 region has 12 residues. The CDR3 bases are TGTGCCTGGAGTGTGTCGAGCGGGGGGGTTAACTTC. Its protein product is CAWSVSSGGVNF.

The chain recombines TRBV28 with TRBJ1-5, with D possibly TRBD1 on 6 matching bases. CDR1 is MDHEN and CDR2 is SYDVKM in the germline V gene. The CDR3 extends over 14 amino acids. The ends were cut back, 2 bases at V and 4 bases at J, with 9 bases in the middle. In DNA form, the CDR3 reads TGTGCCAGCAGTTTAGGACAGCCGAATCAGCCCCAGCATTTT. Its translation: CASSLGQPNQPQHF.